These 5 T cell receptor beta chains came from one sample sequenced in a study of shared T cell receptors in the human thymus. Produced via immunoSEQ multiplex PCR; TCRdb's table is partial and in-frame only. The repertoire includes some 400,000 clones, approximately 95% of them detected once, and roughly 0.02% sits in the top ten. Specimen: thymocytes. All receptors derive from a human donor.

The chain couples TRBV27 to TRBJ2-7; a possible D gene is TRBD1 (5 bases). Germline CDR1 MNHEY, CDR2 SMNVEV (reference sequence). V was shortened by 8 bases and J by 2 bases, with 16 bases between the two germline ends. The CDR3 totals 14 residues. CDR3 sequence: CASGIGPGPYEQYF. DNA for the CDR3: TGTGCCAGCGGGATCGGGCCAGGGCCCTACGAGCAGTACTTC.

The chain recombines TRBV5-4 with TRBJ2-1; D could derive from TRBD1 or TRBD2 (6 bases each). Trimming stripped 4 bases from V and 9 bases from J, with 17 bases between. Per germline, CDR1 SGHNT and CDR2 YYREEE (reference sequence). The CDR3 is 14 amino acids. For the CDR3, the DNA is TGTGCCAGCAGCATCCGGGGGCGGGTAGGTGAGCAGTTCTTC. Protein product: CASSIRGRVGEQFF.

The chain joins TRBV6-4 to TRBJ1-1, with 8 bases matching TRBD1. Germline trimming cut 2 bases from V and 1 base from J; bases unmatched to any gene: 18. CDR3 length equals 20 residues. CDR1 MRHNA and CDR2 SNTAGT come from the germline V gene. The CDR3 nucleotides read TGTGCCAGCAGTGACCCCACTCAATCGGGTCCGGACAGGGCGAACACTGAAGCTTTCTTT. This codes for CASSDPTQSGPDRANTEAFF.

The V gene is TRBV18, the J gene TRBJ1-2; D not resolved. V was shortened by 8 bases and J by 2 bases, with 24 bases between the two germline ends. The germline V gene has CDR1 KGHSH and CDR2 LQKENI. The CDR3 is made up of 17 amino acids. The CDR3 DNA follows: TGTGCCAGCCAACGTCAAACCCAAGGCCCATCCAACTATGGCTACACCTTC. It codes for CASQRQTQGPSNYGYTF. The full variable domain, rest sourced from reference TRBV18 and TRBJ1-2, is NAGVMQNPRHLVRRRGQEARLRCSPMKGHSHVYWYRQLPEEGLKFMVYLQKENIIDESGMPKERFSAEFPKEGPSILRIQQVVRGDSAAYFCASQRQTQGPSNYGYTFGSGTRLTVV.

V gene TRBV19 combines with J gene TRBJ2-1; TRBD1 agrees at 8 bases. V lost 3 bases, J lost 7 bases, and 5 bases stayed unmatched. This CDR3 has 14 amino acids. Germline V gives CDR1 LNHDA, CDR2 SQIVND (reference sequence). CDR3 region: CASSIRGRENEQFF. CDR3 coding DNA: TGTGCCAGTAGTATCAGGGGGCGGGAAAATGAGCAGTTCTTC.